Following are 31 T cell receptor beta chains from one sample sequenced in a study of T cell repertoires in cytomegalovirus infection. TCRdb reprocessed the reads with MiXCR, giving one entry per CDR3 protein. The sample records some 350,000 distinct CDR3 sequences, around a third being singletons. These receptors have no known antigen. The sample here was cultured PBMCs, taken from culture after CMV antigen stimulation. The receptors stem from a human donor in good health (CMV status not recorded). Some clones in this sample may be carry-over from other donors' samples.

This chain connects TRBV7-2 to TRBJ1-5; D is ambiguous. From germline, CDR1 is SGHTA and CDR2 FQGNSA. V shed 2 bases and J shed 3 bases, with 11 bases lying between them. The CDR3 totals 15 residues. CDR3 bases: TGTGCCAGCAGCTTATCGTCCGGGGACAATCAGCCCCAGCATTTT. It translates to CASSLSSGDNQPQHF.

This clonotype was counted many times. This sequence joins TRBV7-2 and TRBJ2-7; 8 bases match TRBD2. V shed 5 bases and J 4 bases; nucleotides not matched to a gene: 13. Germline CDR1 SGHTA, CDR2 FQGNSA. This CDR3 comprises 16 residues. DNA of the CDR3: TGTGCCAGCAGCCCCGTCACTAGCGGACGAGGGTACGAGCAGTACTTC. Translation gives CASSPVTSGRGYEQYF.

The CDR3 reads CATSDPTQNTEAFF. As DNA, the CDR3 is TGTGCCACCAGTGACCCGACACAGAACACTGAAGCTTTCTTT. The chain carries TRBV24-1 and TRBJ1-1; D is unresolved. Trimming took 4 bases from V and 1 from J, leaving 9 bases between them. The CDR3 contains 14 residues. Germline CDR1 KGHDR, CDR2 SFDVKD.

The chain couples TRBV6-5 to TRBJ1-5; D is ambiguous. The CDR3 spans 13 residues. The V gene's germline CDR1 is MNHEY and CDR2 SVGAGI. Trimming cost V 2 bases and J 7 bases, with 9 bases left between them. In nucleotides, the CDR3 is TGTGCCAGCAGTTACGGTCGGGGACAGCCCCAGCATTTT. Its protein is CASSYGRGQPQHF.

At least ten counts were recorded for this clonotype. The genes are TRBV7-2 and TRBJ2-3; 7 bases align to TRBD2. The V gene end was trimmed by 0 bases and the J gene end by 4 bases; junction bases not matched to a gene: 7. CDR3 length: 16 amino acids. Germline V gene lookup returns CDR1 SGHTA and CDR2 FQGNSA. CDR3 coding DNA: TGTGCCAGCAGCTTAGCGAGGACTAGTTTCGCAGATACGCAGTATTTT. This gives the protein CASSLARTSFADTQYF.

The rearrangement links TRBV28 to TRBJ1-1; 8 bases fit TRBD1. CDR1 and CDR2 (germline): MDHEN, SYDVKM. This CDR3 comprises 14 residues. J gave up 4 bases and V 5 bases, and 6 bases lay outside the gene matches. For the CDR3, the DNA is TGTGCCAGCAGTGGGACAGGTTATTCCACTGAAGCTTTCTTT. Protein sequence: CASSGTGYSTEAFF. Complete variable domain (other parts from reference TRBV28 and TRBJ1-1): DVKVTQSSRYLVKRTGEKVFLECVQDMDHENMFWYRQDPGLGLRLIYFSYDVKMKEKGDIPEGYSVSREKKERFSLILESASTNQTSMYLCASSGTGYSTEAFFGQGTRLTVV.

This chain joins TRBV7-2 and TRBJ2-7; 8 bases are a match to TRBD2. This CDR3 has 16 amino acids. CDR1 is SGHTA, CDR2 FQGNSA, per germline. Trimming removed 1 base from V and 2 bases from J; junction bases left unmatched: 7. The CDR3 region is CASSLEPSGFPYEQYF. In DNA form, the CDR3 reads TGTGCCAGCAGCTTAGAGCCTAGCGGGTTCCCCTACGAGCAGTACTTC.

The chain links TRBV6-6 to TRBJ2-7, with D tentatively TRBD1 (5 bases). This CDR3 has 14 amino acids. With 4 bases removed from V and 3 bases from J, the gap between germline ends came to 13 bases. Germline CDR1 MNHNY, CDR2 SVGAGI (reference sequence). The chain's CDR3 is CASSWGRGGYEQYF. CDR3 coding DNA: TGTGCCAGCAGTTGGGGTAGGGGCGGCTACGAGCAGTACTTC.

This clonotype was seen a handful of times. This chain uses TRBV25-1 with TRBJ2-4, with unresolved D. V was clipped by 5 bases and J by 9 bases, with 20 bases between them. From germline, CDR1 is MGHDK and CDR2 SYGVNS. CDR3 size: 15 residues. CDR3 DNA: TGTGCCAGCAGTTTAAACGCCGACGCTTGGGGCATTCAGTACTTC. Its translation: CASSLNADAWGIQYF. Full variable domain (rest looked up from reference TRBV25-1 and TRBJ2-4): EADIYQTPRYLVIGTGKKITLECSQTMGHDKMYWYQQDPGMELHLIHYSYGVNSTEKGDLSSESTVSRIRTEHFPLTLESARPSHTSQYLCASSLNADAWGIQYFGAGTRLSVL.

This clonotype has only one observation. The chain combines TRBV12-3 or TRBV12-4 with TRBJ2-7; D not resolved. The CDR3 sequence is 14 residues long. The V end lost 5 bases, the J end lost 2 bases, and 13 bases lay between the germline ends. This CDR3 reads CASSPSGVPYEQYF. The DNA of the CDR3 is TGTGCCAGCAGTCCCAGTGGGGTCCCCTACGAGCAGTACTTC.

The gene calls are TRBV12-3 or TRBV12-4 and TRBJ2-3; perhaps TRBD1 as D (6 bases). Trimming took off 5 bases at V and 3 bases at J, with 12 bases between the two ends. The CDR3 consists of 14 residues. As DNA, the CDR3 is TGTGCCAGCAGTCCAGGGGTTGGGACAGATACGCAGTATTTT. Translating gives CASSPGVGTDTQYF.

This clonotype was seen more than once but under ten times. The chain carries TRBV7-6 and TRBJ1-6; TRBD1 agrees at 11 bases. CDR1 and CDR2 (germline): SGHVS, FNYEAQ. The CDR3 is 19 residues long. V trimming: 0 bases; J trimming: 7 bases; junction bases outside the gene matches: 11. The CDR3 loop is CASSLARRGQGARNSPLHF. CDR3 sequence (DNA): TGTGCCAGCAGCTTAGCCCGCCGAGGACAGGGGGCGAGAAATTCACCCCTCCACTTT. The full variable domain, rest sourced from reference TRBV7-6 and TRBJ1-6, is GAGVSQSPRYKVTKRGQDVALRCDPISGHVSLYWYRQALGQGPEFLTYFNYEAQQDKSGLPNDRFSAERPEGSISTLTIQRTEQRDSAMYRCASSLARRGQGARNSPLHFGNGTRLTVT.

V gene TRBV11-2 combines with J gene TRBJ1-3; D unclear. Trimming left V 3 bases short and J 4 bases short, with 13 bases between. This CDR3 region has 15 residues. Per the germline V gene, CDR1 is SGHAT and CDR2 is FQNNGV. The CDR3 sequence: CASSFLREPGNTIYF. The CDR3 DNA reads TGTGCCAGCAGCTTTCTTAGGGAACCCGGAAACACCATATATTTT.

This sequence joins TRBV28 and TRBJ2-1; 7 bases fit TRBD2. J gave up 0 bases and V 10 bases, and 9 bases lay outside the gene matches. The CDR3 runs 15 residues. Germline V gives CDR1 MDHEN, CDR2 SYDVKM. The CDR3: CAIAVGGFSYNEQFF. The CDR3 bases are TGTGCCATCGCTGTGGGGGGGTTCTCCTACAATGAGCAGTTCTTC.

This sequence joins TRBV18 and TRBJ2-3; 7 nucleotides agree with TRBD1. The CDR3 runs 16 residues. The germline V gene encodes CDR1 KGHSH and CDR2 LQKENI. After removal of 2 bases from V and 4 bases from J, the junction contained 9 bases not matched to a gene. CDR3 DNA sequence: TGTGCCAGCTCACCAAATCCGGGACAGACCCCAGATACGCAGTATTTT. It is translated as CASSPNPGQTPDTQYF.

V gene TRBV20-1 combines with J gene TRBJ2-1; 7 nucleotides line up with TRBD1. There are 15 residues in the CDR3. Germline V gives CDR1 DFQATT, CDR2 SNEGSKA (reference sequence). J lost 7 bases, V lost 2 bases, and 11 bases had no gene match. The CDR3 DNA reads TGCAGTGCTAGATCGGACAGGCCTAGAGGGAATGAGCAGTTCTTC. This sequence encodes CSARSDRPRGNEQFF.

The chain combines TRBV12-3 or TRBV12-4 with TRBJ1-5, with D tentatively TRBD1 (5 bases). The CDR3 is 16 residues long. Trimming removed 3 bases at V and 2 bases at J, with 14 bases between. The CDR3: CASSFHAGQGNQPQHF. The CDR3, as DNA: TGTGCCAGCAGTTTTCACGCGGGGCAGGGCAATCAGCCCCAGCATTTT.

This chain uses TRBV5-1 with TRBJ2-1; D might be TRBD2 (5 bases). The CDR3 is made up of 19 amino acids. Germline V lookup: CDR1 SGHRS, CDR2 YFSETQ. The V and J ends lost 0 bases and 2 bases respectively, with 21 bases between them. CDR3: CASSLGISADLRTYNEQFF. CDR3 DNA sequence: TGCGCCAGCAGCTTGGGGATTAGCGCTGACTTAAGAACCTACAATGAGCAGTTCTTC.

In regard to this clonotype: A junction end diverges from the germline sequence, so it may reflect a read error. The gene calls are TRBV4-1 and TRBJ2-1; possibly TRBD1 for D (6 bases). CDR1 is MGHRA and CDR2 is YSYEKL in the germline V gene. This CDR3 has 18 amino acids. The CDR3 protein is CASSQGNRVVGYYNEQFF. CDR3 DNA sequence: TGTGCCAGCAGCCAAGGGAACAGGGTGGTCGGCTACTACAATGAGCAGTTCTTC.

This chain uses TRBV2 with TRBJ2-1; 12 bases line up with TRBD2. V was clipped by 10 bases and J by 2 bases; unmatched bases: 3. Germline CDR1 reads SNHLY; CDR2 reads FYNNEI. CDR3 length: 14 residues. The DNA for the CDR3 is TGTGCCACCCTAGCGGGAGGGCCCTACAATGAGCAGTTCTTC. This sequence encodes CATLAGGPYNEQFF.

V and J are TRBV5-1 and TRBJ2-7; 9 positions match TRBD2. This CDR3 spans 15 amino acids. Trimming took 0 bases from V and 4 from J; bases not matched to a gene: 5. Looked up from germline, CDR1 is SGHRS and CDR2 is YFSETQ. The CDR3 loop reads CASSLATSGIYEQYF. The CDR3 coding sequence is TGCGCCAGCAGCTTGGCGACTAGCGGAATATACGAGCAGTACTTC. Based on the CDR3 plus reference TRBV5-1 and TRBJ2-7, the full variable domain is KAGVTQTPRYLIKTRGQQVTLSCSPISGHRSVSWYQQTPGQGLQFLFEYFSETQRNKGNFPGRFSGRQFSNSRSEMNVSTLELGDSALYLCASSLATSGIYEQYFGPGTRLTVT.

This clonotype was seen many times. This chain connects TRBV19 to TRBJ2-6, with TRBD2 identical over 9 bases. Per germline, CDR1 LNHDA and CDR2 SQIVND (reference sequence). The CDR3 runs to 16 residues. Losses at the gene ends were 5 bases for V and 1 base for J; bases not matched to a gene: 3. The CDR3 region is CASSLRGGSGANVLTF. CDR3 coding DNA: TGTGCCAGTAGTCTGCGGGGGGGGTCTGGGGCCAACGTCCTGACTTTC.

CDR3 sequence: CASSQTGLEPYF. For the CDR3, the DNA is TGTGCCAGCAGCCAAACAGGACTGGAACCGTACTTC. The V call is TRBV3-1, the J call TRBJ2-7; D tentatively fits TRBD1 or TRBD2 (5 bases each). Germline V gene sequence: CDR1 LGHDT, CDR2 YNNKEL (reference sequence). The CDR3 has 12 amino acids. Trimming removed 2 bases from V and 12 bases from J, with 14 bases in between.

This clonotype occurred many times. The chain recombines TRBV18 with TRBJ2-1; the match to TRBD2 covers 10 bases. The J segment lost 3 bases and the V segment lost 3 bases, leaving 2 bases of the junction unmatched. Germline CDR1 reads KGHSH; CDR2 reads LQKENI. The CDR3 is 15 amino acids. CDR3 in amino acids: CASSPGLADYNEQFF. The CDR3 nucleotides read TGTGCCAGCTCACCTGGACTAGCGGACTACAATGAGCAGTTCTTC. Full variable domain (missing parts from reference TRBV18 and TRBJ2-1): NAGVMQNPRHLVRRRGQEARLRCSPMKGHSHVYWYRQLPEEGLKFMVYLQKENIIDESGMPKERFSAEFPKEGPSILRIQQVVRGDSAAYFCASSPGLADYNEQFFGPGTRLTVL.

The table lists this clonotype with a few counts. The chain combines TRBV5-1 with TRBJ2-2; 9 positions match TRBD2. From germline, CDR1 is SGHRS and CDR2 YFSETQ. The CDR3 spans 19 residues. V was clipped by 4 bases and J by 4 bases; unmatched bases: 17. The CDR3 protein is CASSPTIAAGGAATGELFF. CDR3 coding DNA: TGCGCCAGCAGCCCGACAATAGCAGCGGGAGGAGCGGCCACCGGGGAGCTGTTTTTT.

This clonotype has more than one count but fewer than ten. V is TRBV7-6 and J is TRBJ1-2, with D possibly being TRBD1 (6 bases). CDR3 length equals 16 residues. Trimming shortened V by 2 bases and J by 5 bases, and 18 bases separated the two germline ends. Germline CDR1 and CDR2: SGHVS and FNYEAQ. CDR3 in DNA: TGTGCCAGCAGCTTATACAGGGCCAAGACGTCTTATGGCTACACCTTC. Translated, it gives CASSLYRAKTSYGYTF.

V usage is TRBV6-5 and J usage is TRBJ1-2; 7 bases fit TRBD1. CDR1 MNHEY and CDR2 SVGAGI come from the germline V gene. The CDR3 totals 13 residues. The J segment lost 4 bases and the V segment lost 5 bases, leaving 4 bases of the junction unmatched. The CDR3 DNA follows: TGTGCCAGCAGTGAGGGGGCAATCTATGGCTACACCTTC. Its translation: CASSEGAIYGYTF.

This clonotype has a handful of counts. V usage is TRBV27 and J usage is TRBJ2-1, with 10 bases identical to TRBD2. The CDR3 is 14 amino acids. Trimming at V came to 4 bases and at J to 8 bases, leaving 5 bases not matched to a gene. CDR1 is MNHEY and CDR2 is SMNVEV in the germline V gene (reference sequence). The CDR3 nucleotides read TGTGCCAGCAGTTCTCTAGCGGGAGTCGATGAGCAGTTCTTC. As protein: CASSSLAGVDEQFF.

This clonotype was observed many times. The V gene is TRBV7-2, the J gene TRBJ2-1; 8 bases are shared with TRBD2. This CDR3 has 14 amino acids. Germline trimming cut 7 bases from V and 10 bases from J; bases unmatched to any gene: 12. Germline loops: CDR1 SGHTA, CDR2 FQGNSA. The CDR3 DNA sequence: TGTGCCAGCACCACCCCCGGGGGGGTACCAGAGCAGTTCTTC. It codes for CASTTPGGVPEQFF.

This clonotype was picked up a small number of times. The rearrangement links TRBV28 to TRBJ1-1, with 8 bases lining up with TRBD1. The junction had 4 bases not matched to a gene; V was cut back by 6 bases and J by 7 bases. The CDR3 contains 12 residues. Germline-derived CDR1 and CDR2 are MDHEN and SYDVKM. The CDR3 nucleotides read TGTGCCAGCAGGAACGACAGGGGTGAAGCTTTCTTT. Translation gives CASRNDRGEAFF.

The chain carries TRBV20-1 and TRBJ2-3; the D is unclear. Germline-derived CDR1 and CDR2 are DFQATT and SNEGSKA (reference sequence). V was pared by 1 base and J by 3 bases, with 11 bases between. The CDR3 is 14 amino acids. The CDR3 region has the DNA TGCAGTGCTAGAGCCGGCCAGGCGACAGATACGCAGTATTTT. Translation: CSARAGQATDTQYF.